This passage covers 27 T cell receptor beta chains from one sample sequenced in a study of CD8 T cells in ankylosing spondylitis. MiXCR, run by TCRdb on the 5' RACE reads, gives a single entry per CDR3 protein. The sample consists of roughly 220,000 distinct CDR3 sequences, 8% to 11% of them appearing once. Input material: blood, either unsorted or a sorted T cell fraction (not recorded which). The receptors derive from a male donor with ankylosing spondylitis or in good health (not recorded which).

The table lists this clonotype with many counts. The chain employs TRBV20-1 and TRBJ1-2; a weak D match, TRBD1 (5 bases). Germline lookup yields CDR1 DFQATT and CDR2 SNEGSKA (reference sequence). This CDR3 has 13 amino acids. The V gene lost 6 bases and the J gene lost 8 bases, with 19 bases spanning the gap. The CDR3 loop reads CSALNLGTLGYTF. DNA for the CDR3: TGCAGTGCCCTCAACCTGGGGACGCTGGGCTACACCTTC.

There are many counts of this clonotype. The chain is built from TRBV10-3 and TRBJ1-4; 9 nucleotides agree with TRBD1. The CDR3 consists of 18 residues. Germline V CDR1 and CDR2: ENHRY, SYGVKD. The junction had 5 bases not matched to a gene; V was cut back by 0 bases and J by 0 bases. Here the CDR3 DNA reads TGTGCCATCAGTGAGTCGTGGGACAGGGAGACAACTAATGAAAAACTGTTTTTT. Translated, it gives CAISESWDRETTNEKLFF.

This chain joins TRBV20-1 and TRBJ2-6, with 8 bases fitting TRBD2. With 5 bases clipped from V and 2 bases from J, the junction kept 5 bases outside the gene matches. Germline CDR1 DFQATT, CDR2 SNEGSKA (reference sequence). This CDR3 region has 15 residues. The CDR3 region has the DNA TGCAGTGCTCGGGAGGGGCCGACTGGGGCCAACGTCCTGACTTTC. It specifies CSAREGPTGANVLTF.

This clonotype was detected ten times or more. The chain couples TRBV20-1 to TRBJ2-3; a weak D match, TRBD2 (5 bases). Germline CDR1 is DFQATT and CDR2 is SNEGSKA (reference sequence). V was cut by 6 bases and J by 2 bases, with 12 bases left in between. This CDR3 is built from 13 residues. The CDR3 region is CSASDSITDTQYF. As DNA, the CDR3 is TGCAGTGCCTCGGACTCGATCACAGATACGCAGTATTTT.

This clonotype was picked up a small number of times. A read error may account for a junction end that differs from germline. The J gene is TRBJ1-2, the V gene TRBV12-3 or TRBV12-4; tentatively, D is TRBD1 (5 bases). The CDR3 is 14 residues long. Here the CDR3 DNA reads TGTGCCAGCACCAGAGGGACGGTGGATCCTGGCGACACCTTC. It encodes CASTRGTVDPGDTF.

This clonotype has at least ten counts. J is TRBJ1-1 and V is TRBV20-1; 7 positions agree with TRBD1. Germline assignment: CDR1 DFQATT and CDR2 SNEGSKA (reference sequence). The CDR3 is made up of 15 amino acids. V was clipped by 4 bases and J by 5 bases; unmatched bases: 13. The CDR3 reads CSAKSLEGAVTEAFF. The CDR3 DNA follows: TGCAGTGCTAAAAGTTTGGAGGGGGCAGTAACTGAAGCTTTCTTT.

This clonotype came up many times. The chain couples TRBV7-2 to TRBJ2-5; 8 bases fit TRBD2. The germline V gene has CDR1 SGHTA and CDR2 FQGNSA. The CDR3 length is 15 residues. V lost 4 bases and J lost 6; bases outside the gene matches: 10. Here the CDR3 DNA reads TGTGCCAGCAGCTCGGGGGGGGGCGAGGGAAAGACCCAGTACTTC. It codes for CASSSGGGEGKTQYF.

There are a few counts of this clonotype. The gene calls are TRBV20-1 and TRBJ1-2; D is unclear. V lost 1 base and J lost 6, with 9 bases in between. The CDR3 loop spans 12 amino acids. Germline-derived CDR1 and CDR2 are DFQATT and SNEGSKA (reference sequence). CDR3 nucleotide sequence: TGCAGTGCTAGAGGGGGAGGCGATGGCTACACCTTC. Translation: CSARGGGDGYTF.

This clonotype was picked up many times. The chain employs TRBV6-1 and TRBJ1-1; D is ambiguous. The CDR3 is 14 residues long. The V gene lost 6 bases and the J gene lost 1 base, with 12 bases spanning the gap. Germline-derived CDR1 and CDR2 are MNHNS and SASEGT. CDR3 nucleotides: TGTGCCAGCAGGAGTGTGGCCGGGAACACTGAAGCTTTCTTT. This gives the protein CASRSVAGNTEAFF.

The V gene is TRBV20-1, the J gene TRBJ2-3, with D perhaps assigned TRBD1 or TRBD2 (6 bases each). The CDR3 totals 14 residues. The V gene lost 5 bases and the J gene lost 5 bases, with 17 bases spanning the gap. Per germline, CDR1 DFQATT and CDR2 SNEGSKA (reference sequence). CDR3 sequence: CSAPAPGAKDTQYF. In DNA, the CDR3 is TGCAGTGCTCCGGCGCCGGGGGCGAAAGATACGCAGTATTTT.

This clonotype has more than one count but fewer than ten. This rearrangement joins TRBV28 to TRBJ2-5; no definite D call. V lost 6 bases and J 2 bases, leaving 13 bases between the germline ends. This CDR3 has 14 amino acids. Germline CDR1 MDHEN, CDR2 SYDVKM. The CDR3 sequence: CASSLPAVQETQYF. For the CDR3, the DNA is TGTGCCAGCAGCCTCCCGGCGGTTCAAGAGACCCAGTACTTC. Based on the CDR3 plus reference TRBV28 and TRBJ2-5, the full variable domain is DVKVTQSSRYLVKRTGEKVFLECVQDMDHENMFWYRQDPGLGLRLIYFSYDVKMKEKGDIPEGYSVSREKKERFSLILESASTNQTSMYLCASSLPAVQETQYFGPGTRLLVL.

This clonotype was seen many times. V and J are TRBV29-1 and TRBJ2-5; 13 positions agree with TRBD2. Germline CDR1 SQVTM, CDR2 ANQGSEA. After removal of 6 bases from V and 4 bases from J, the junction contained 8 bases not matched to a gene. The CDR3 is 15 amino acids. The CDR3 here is CSVALTSGGGETQYF. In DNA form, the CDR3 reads TGCAGCGTCGCCCTTACTAGCGGGGGGGGAGAGACCCAGTACTTC.

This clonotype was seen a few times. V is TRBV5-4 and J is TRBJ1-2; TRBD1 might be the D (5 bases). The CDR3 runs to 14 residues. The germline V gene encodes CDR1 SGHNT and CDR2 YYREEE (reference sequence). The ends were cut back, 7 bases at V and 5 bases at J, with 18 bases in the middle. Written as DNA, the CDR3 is TGTGCCAGCGGCGGAGAGGGGCTAGGGTATGGCTACACCTTC. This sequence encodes CASGGEGLGYGYTF. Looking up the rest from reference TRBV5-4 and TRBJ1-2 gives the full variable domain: ETGVTQSPTHLIKTRGQQVTLRCSSQSGHNTVSWYQQALGQGPQFIFQYYREEENGRGNFPPRFSGLQFPNYSSELNVNALELDDSALYLCASGGEGLGYGYTFGSGTRLTVV.

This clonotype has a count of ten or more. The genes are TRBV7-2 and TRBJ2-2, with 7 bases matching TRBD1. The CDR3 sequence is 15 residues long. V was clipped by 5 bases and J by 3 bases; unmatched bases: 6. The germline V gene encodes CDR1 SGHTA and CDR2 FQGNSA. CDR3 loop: CASSRFTGDTGELFF. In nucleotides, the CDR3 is TGTGCCAGCAGCCGGTTCACAGGGGACACCGGGGAGCTGTTTTTT. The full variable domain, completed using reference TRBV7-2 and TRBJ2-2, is GAGVSQSPSNKVTEKGKDVELRCDPISGHTALYWYRQSLGQGLEFLIYFQGNSAPDKSGLPSDRFSAERTGGSVSTLTIQRTQQEDSAVYLCASSRFTGDTGELFFGEGSRLTVL.

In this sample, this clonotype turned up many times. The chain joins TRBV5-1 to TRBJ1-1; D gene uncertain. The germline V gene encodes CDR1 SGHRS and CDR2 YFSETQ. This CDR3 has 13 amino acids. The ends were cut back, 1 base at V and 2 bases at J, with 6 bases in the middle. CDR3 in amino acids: CASSLSRNTEAFF. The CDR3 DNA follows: TGCGCCAGCAGCTTGAGTCGAAACACTGAAGCTTTCTTT. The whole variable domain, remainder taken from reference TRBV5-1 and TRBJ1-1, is KAGVTQTPRYLIKTRGQQVTLSCSPISGHRSVSWYQQTPGQGLQFLFEYFSETQRNKGNFPGRFSGRQFSNSRSEMNVSTLELGDSALYLCASSLSRNTEAFFGQGTRLTVV.

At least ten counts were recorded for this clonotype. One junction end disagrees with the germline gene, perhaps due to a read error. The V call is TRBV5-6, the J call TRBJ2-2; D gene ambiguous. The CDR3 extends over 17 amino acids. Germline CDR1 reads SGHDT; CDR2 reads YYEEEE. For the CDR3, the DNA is TGTGCCAGCAGCCTAGACCCTCAAAGAGCGAACCCCGGGGAGCTGTTTTTT. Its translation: CASSLDPQRANPGELFF.

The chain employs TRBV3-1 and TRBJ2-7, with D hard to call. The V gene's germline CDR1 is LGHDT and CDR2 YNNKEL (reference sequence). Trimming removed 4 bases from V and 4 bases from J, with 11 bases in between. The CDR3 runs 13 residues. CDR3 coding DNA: TGTGCCAGCAGCCCAGACGTGGGGTACGAGCAGTACTTC. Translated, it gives CASSPDVGYEQYF.

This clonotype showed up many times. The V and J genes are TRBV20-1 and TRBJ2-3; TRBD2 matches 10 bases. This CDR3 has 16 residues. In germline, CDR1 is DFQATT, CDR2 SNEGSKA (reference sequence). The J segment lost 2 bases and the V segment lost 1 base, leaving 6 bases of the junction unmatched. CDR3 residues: CSARVLSGGFTDTQYF. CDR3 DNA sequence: TGCAGTGCTAGAGTTCTTAGCGGGGGGTTCACAGATACGCAGTATTTT.

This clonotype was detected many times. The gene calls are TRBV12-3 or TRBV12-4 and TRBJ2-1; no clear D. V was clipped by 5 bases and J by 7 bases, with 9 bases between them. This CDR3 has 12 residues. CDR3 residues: CASSRTTNEQFF. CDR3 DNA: TGTGCCAGCAGTAGAACTACGAATGAGCAGTTCTTC.

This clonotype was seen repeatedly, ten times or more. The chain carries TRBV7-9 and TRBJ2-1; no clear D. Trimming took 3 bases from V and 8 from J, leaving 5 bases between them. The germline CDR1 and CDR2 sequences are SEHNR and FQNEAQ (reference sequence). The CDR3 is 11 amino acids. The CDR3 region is CASSFKDEQFF. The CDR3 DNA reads TGTGCCAGCAGCTTTAAGGATGAGCAGTTCTTC.

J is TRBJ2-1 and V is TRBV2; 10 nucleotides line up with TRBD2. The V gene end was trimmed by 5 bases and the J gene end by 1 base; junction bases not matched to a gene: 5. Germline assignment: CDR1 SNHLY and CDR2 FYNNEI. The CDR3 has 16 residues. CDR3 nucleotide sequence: TGTGCCAGCAGTAAATTTAGCGGGGGGTCCTACAATGAGCAGTTCTTC. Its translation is CASSKFSGGSYNEQFF.

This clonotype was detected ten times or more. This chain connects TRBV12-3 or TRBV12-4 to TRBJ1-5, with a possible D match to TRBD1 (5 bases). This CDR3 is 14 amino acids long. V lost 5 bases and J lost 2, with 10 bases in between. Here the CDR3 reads CASSIQGGNQPQHF. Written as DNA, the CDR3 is TGTGCCAGCAGTATCCAGGGCGGCAATCAGCCCCAGCATTTT.

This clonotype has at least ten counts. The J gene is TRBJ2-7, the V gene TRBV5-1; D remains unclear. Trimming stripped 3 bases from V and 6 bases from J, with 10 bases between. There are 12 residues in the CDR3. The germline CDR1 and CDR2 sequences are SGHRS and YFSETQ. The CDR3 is CASSSGLGEQYF. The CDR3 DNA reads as TGCGCCAGCAGCTCGGGCCTTGGCGAGCAGTACTTC.

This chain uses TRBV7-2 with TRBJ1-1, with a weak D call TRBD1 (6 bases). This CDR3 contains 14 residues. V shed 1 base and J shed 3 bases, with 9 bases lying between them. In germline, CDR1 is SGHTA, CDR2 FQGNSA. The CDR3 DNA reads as TGTGCCAGCAGCTTAGAACAGGGTTACACTGAAGCTTTCTTT. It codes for CASSLEQGYTEAFF.

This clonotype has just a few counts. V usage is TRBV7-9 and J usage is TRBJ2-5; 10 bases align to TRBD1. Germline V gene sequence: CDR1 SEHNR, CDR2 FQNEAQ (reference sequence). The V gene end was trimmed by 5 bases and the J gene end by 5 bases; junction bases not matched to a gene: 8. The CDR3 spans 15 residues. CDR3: CASSTYGTGVETQYF. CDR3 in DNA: TGTGCCAGCAGCACCTACGGGACAGGGGTGGAGACCCAGTACTTC.

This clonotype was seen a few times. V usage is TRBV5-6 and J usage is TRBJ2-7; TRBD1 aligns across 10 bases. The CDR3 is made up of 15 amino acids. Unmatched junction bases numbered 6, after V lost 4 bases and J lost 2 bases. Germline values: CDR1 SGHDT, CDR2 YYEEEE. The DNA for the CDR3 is TGTGCCAGCAGCGTCGGGACAGGGGTAGCCTACGAGCAGTACTTC. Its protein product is CASSVGTGVAYEQYF.

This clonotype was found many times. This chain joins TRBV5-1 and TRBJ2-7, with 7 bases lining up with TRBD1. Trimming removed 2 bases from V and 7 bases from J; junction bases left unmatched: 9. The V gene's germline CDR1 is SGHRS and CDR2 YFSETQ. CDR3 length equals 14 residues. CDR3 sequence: CASSFGQVPGEQYF. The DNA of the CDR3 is TGCGCCAGCAGCTTCGGACAGGTCCCGGGAGAGCAGTACTTC.